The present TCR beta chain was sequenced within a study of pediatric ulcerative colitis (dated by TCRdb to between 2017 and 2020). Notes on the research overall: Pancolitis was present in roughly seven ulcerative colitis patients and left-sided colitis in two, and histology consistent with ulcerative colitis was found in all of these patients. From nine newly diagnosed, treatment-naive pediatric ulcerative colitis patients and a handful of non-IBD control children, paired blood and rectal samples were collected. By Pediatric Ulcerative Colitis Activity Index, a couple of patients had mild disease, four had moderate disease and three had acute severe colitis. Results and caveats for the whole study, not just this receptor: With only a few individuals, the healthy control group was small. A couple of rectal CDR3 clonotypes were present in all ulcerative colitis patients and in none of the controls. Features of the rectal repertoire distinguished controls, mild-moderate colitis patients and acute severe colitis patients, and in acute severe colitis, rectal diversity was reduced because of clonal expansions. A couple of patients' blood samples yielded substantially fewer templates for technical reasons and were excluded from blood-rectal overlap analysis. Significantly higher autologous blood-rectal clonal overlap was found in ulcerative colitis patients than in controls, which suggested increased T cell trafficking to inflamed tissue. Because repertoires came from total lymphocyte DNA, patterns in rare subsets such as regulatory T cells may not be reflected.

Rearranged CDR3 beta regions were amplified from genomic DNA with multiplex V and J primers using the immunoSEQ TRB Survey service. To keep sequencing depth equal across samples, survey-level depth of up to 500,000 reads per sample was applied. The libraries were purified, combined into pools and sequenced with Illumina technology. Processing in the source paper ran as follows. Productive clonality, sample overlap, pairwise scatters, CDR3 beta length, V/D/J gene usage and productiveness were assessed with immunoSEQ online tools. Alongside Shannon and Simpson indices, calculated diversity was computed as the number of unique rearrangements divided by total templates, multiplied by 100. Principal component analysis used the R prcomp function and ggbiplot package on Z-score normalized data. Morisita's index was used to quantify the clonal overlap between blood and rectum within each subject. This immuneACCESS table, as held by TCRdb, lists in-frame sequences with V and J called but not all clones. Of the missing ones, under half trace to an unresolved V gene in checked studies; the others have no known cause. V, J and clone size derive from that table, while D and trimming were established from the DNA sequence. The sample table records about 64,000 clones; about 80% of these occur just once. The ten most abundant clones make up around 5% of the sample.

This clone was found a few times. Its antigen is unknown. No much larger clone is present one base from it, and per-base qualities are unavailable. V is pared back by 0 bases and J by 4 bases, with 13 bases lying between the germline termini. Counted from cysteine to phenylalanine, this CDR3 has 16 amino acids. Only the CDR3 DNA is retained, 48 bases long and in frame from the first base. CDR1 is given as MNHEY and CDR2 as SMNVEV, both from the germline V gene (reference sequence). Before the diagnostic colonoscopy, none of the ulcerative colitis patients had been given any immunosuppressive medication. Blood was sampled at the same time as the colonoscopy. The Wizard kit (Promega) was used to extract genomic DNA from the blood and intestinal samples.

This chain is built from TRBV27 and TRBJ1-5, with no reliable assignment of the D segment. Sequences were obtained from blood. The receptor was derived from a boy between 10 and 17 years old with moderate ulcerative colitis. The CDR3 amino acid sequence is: CASSLSAGDWNQPQHF. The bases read TGTGCCAGCAGTTTATCGGCGGGCGATTGGAATCAGCCCCAGCATTTT.